The entry below describes one TCR beta chain. The antigen is unknown. An end of the junction differs from the germline gene, which may be a read error. TCRdb re-called the 5' RACE reads through MiXCR, storing one row per CDR3 protein. This repertoire shows about 54,000 distinct CDR3 sequences, roughly 15% found once; its top ten account for roughly 2.4%. Findings and caveats of the study: Greatest tumor Treg TCR overlap was with tumor naive CD4+ cells.

This CDR3 spans 16 amino acids. Source material: naive CD4+ T cells sorted from blood. Subset reported: naive CD4+ T cells, CD4+CD45RA+CD25-. The receptor was isolated from a female donor with breast cancer. V usage is TRBV12-3 or TRBV12-4 and J usage is TRBJ1-5; tentatively, D is TRBD1 (5 bases). CDR3 region: CASSRVSGTVNQSQHF. The CDR3 bases are TGTGCCAGCAGTCGTGTCTCCGGGACGGTCAATCAGTCCCAGCATTTT.